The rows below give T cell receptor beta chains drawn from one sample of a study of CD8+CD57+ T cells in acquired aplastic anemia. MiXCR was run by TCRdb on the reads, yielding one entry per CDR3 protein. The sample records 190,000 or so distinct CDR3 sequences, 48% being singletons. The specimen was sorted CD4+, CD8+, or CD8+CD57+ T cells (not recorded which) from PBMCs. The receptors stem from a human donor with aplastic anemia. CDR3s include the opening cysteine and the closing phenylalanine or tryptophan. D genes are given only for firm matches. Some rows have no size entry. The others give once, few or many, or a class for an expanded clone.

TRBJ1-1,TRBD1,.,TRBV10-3,TGTGCCATCAGGGATTCGGGACAGCAGAACACTGAAGCTTTCTTT,CAIRDSGQQNTEAFF
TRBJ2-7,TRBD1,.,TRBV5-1,TGCGCCAGCAGCGTGACAGGGGCCACCTACGAGCAGTACTTC,CASSVTGATYEQYF
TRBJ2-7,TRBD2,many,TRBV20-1,TGCAGTGCTACAGGGACTAGCATCCACGAGCAGTACTTC,CSATGTSIHEQYF
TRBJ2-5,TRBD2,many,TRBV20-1,TGCAGTGCTAGTGGAGGACTAGCGGGCATCTCGTACCAAGAGACCCAGTACTTC,CSASGGLAGISYQETQYF
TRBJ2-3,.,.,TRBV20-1,TGCAGTGCTAGTAAAGGTGATACGCAGTATTTT,CSASKGDTQYF
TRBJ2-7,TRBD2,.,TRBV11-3,TGTGCCAGCAGCTTAGGACTAGCGGCCTACGAGCAGTACTTC,CASSLGLAAYEQYF
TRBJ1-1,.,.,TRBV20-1,TGCAGTGCTAGTGAGAACACTGAAGCTTTCTTT,CSASENTEAFF
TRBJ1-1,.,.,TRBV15,TGTGCCACCAGCAATCACGGGGAGACTGAAGCTTTCTTT,CATSNHGETEAFF
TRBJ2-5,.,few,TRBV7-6,TGTGCCAGCAGCTCCCGTGGGGGAGAGACCCAGTACTTC,CASSSRGGETQYF
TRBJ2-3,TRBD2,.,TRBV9,TGTGCCAGCAGCGCCTCACTAGCGGGGTCGGGGACAGATACGCAGTATTTT,CASSASLAGSGTDTQYF
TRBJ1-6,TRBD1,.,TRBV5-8,TGTGCCAGCAGCTTTCCCGGACAGGGGCGTTCACCCCTCCACTTT,CASSFPGQGRSPLHF
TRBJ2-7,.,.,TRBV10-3,TGTGCCATCAGTGAGCCGGGACCCCCTGAGCAGTACTTC,CAISEPGPPEQYF
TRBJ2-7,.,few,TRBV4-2,TGTGCCAGCAGCCAAAAAAAGAAGGGAGGGGGGCCGGGCGAGCAGTACTTC,CASSQKKKGGGPGEQYF
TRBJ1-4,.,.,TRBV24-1,TGTGCCACCAGCCTTTCCCAGGGAGCAAATGAAAAACTGTTTTTT,CATSLSQGANEKLFF
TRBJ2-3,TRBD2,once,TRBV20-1,TGCAGTGCTCCAACTAGCGGGAGACTGACAGATACGCAGTATTTT,CSAPTSGRLTDTQYF
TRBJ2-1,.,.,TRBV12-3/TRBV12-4,TGTGCCAGCAGTTACGTACAGGGCAATGAGCAGTTCTTC,CASSYVQGNEQFF
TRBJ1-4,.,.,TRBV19,TGTGCCTCGAGGGGGGCGGATGCAACTAATGAAAAACTGTTTTTT,CASRGADATNEKLFF
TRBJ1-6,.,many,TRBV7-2,TGTGCCAGCAGCTTAATTCCCAATTCACCCCTCCACTTT,CASSLIPNSPLHF
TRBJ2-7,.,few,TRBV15,TGTGCCACCAGCAGAGTAGGGTACGAGCAGTACTTC,CATSRVGYEQYF
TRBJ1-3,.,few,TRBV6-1,TGTGCCAGCAGGGCCGACAAGCTCGCTGGAAACACCATATATTTT,CASRADKLAGNTIYF
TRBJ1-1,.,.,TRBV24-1,TGTGCCACCAGTGCTGGGCAGACTGAAGCTTTCTTT,CATSAGQTEAFF
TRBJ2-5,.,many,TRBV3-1,TGTGCCAGCAGCCAACCCCTGGGGGTAGTTTTAGAGACCCAGTACTTC,CASSQPLGVVLETQYF
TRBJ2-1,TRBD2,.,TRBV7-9,TGTGCCAGCAGCGCAGGACCAGCGGGGAAGTTCTTC,CASSAGPAGKFF
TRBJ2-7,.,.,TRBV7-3,TGTGCCAGCAGCTTAACTGAAACCGCATTGCAGTACTTC,CASSLTETALQYF
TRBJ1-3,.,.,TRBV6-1,TGTGCCAGCAGATCTAGGGGGACTCGCTCTGGAAACACCATATATTTT,CASRSRGTRSGNTIYF
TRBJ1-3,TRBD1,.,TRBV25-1,TGTGCCAGCAGTCCCCGTGGGACAGGGAAGTTGGGAAACACCATATATTTT,CASSPRGTGKLGNTIYF
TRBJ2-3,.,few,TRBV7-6,TGTGCCAGCAGCTCGGCGGGGCCGGAGGATACGCAGTATTTT,CASSSAGPEDTQYF
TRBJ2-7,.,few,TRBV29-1,TGCAGCGTTGTGGGCAGGCTTTCCTACGAGCAGTACTTC,CSVVGRLSYEQYF
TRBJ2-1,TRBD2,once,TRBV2,TGTGCCAGCACTAGCGGGGGGGCCGATGAGCAGTTCTTC,CASTSGGADEQFF
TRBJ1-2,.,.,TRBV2,TGTGCCAGCAGTATGTACGGGGCGACGGATGGCTACACCTTC,CASSMYGATDGYTF
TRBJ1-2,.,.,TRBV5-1,TGCGCCAGCAGCCAGGAATCGGGACAAGGGTATGGCTACACCTTC,CASSQESGQGYGYTF
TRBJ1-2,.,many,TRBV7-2,TGTGCCAGCAGCTTCAGGGGAGAAAACTATGGCTACACCTTC,CASSFRGENYGYTF
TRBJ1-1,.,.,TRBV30,TGTGCCTGGAGTCCGTCTGACACTGGAGCTTTCTTT,CAWSPSDTGAFF
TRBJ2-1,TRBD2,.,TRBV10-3,TGTGCCATCAGTGAGGGACTAGCGGGAGGGCCCGGTGAGCAGTTCTTC,CAISEGLAGGPGEQFF
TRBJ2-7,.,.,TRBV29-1,TGCAGCGTTGCGAGGGCCCGGGACGAGCAGTACTTC,CSVARARDEQYF
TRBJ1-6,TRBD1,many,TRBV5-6,TGTGCCAGCAGCTTTGGACAGGCCGCGTCGTGGGTCCACTTT,CASSFGQAASWVHF
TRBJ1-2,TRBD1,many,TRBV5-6,TGTGCCAGCAGCACTCCGGGACAGGGCACTGGCTACACCTTC,CASSTPGQGTGYTF
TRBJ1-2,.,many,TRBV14,TGTGCCAGCAGCCTAAAGATAGCCCATGGCTACACCTTC,CASSLKIAHGYTF
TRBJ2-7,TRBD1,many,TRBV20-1,TGCAGTGCTAGAGACCCGTGGACAGGGACATCCTACGAGCAGTACTTC,CSARDPWTGTSYEQYF
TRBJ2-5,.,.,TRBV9,TGTGCCAGCAGCGTAGCTGGTACCCGACAAGAGACCCAGTACTTC,CASSVAGTRQETQYF
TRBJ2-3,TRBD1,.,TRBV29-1,TGCAGCGCCCGTACCGGGACAGGGACCACAGATACGCAGTATTTT,CSARTGTGTTDTQYF
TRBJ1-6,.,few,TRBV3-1,TGTGCCAGCAGCCACCACAATCCACGGGGGAGCTCCTATAATTCACCCCTCCACTTT,CASSHHNPRGSSYNSPLHF
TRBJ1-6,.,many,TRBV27,TGTGCCAGCAGTTTGAGGGTACAGCCCGGTAATTCACCCCTCCACTTT,CASSLRVQPGNSPLHF
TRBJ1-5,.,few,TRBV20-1,TGCAGTGCTACAGAGGAGGCGCATCAGCCCCAGCATTTT,CSATEEAHQPQHF
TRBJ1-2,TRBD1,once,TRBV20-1,TGCAGTGCTGGCCAACAGGACAGGGCGTTCAACTATGGCTACACCTTC,CSAGQQDRAFNYGYTF
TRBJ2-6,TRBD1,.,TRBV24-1,TGTGCCGCCAGTGATAGGGCAGACAGGGTTGCTAGCCCTGGGGCCAACGTCCTGACTTTC,CAASDRADRVASPGANVLTF
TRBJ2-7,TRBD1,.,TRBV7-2,TGCGCCAGCAGCCCGGGACAGAGCAATAACTACGAGCAGTACTTC,CASSPGQSNNYEQYF
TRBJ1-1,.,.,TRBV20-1,TGCAGTGCTAACAGGGCCACTGAAGCTTTCTTT,CSANRATEAFF
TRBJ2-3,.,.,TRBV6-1,TGTGCCAGCAGCATGGGGGGCTCCAGCACAGATACGCAGTATTTT,CASSMGGSSTDTQYF
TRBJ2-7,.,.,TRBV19,TGTGCCAGTAGTAAGGACAGGGAGGGTGCCTACGAGCAGTACTTC,CASSKDREGAYEQYF
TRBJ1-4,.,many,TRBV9,TGTGCCAGCAGCGTATCGACCGGGGGGGGCGAAAAACTGTTTTTT,CASSVSTGGGEKLFF
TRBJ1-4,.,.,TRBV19,TGTGCCAGTCAACACCAGGGAATTAATGAAAAACTGTTTTTT,CASQHQGINEKLFF
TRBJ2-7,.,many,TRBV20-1,TGCAGTGCTAGAGAGAACGAGGCCGAGCAGTACTTC,CSARENEAEQYF
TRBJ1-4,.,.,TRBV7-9,TGTGCCAGCAGCTTAGAACCGGGATCTAATGAAAAACTGTTTTTT,CASSLEPGSNEKLFF